This T cell receptor beta chain was found in a study of T cell repertoires in cytomegalovirus infection. Overall study context: Used in the study were CMV epitopes, some recently identified and HLA-C-restricted, others well-studied and HLA-B-restricted. Public TCR beta signatures marked donors with CMV infection and the matching HLA. Overall study findings and caveats: Summed public TCR beta family frequency identified CMV carriers bearing the relevant HLA. Clonotypes of TCR beta that were HLA-C-restricted and CMV-specific dominated the ex vivo response.

The germline gives CDR1 KGHDR, CDR2 SFDVKD. This CDR3 comprises 17 residues. V lost 8 bases and J 2 bases, leaving 21 bases between the germline ends. This clonotype was counted between two and nine times. Its matching antigen is unknown. TCRdb reanalysed the reads using MiXCR and keeps one entry per CDR3 protein. In the table there are about 770,000 distinct CDR3 sequences, 25% to 35% of which are singletons. The chain recombines TRBV24-1 with TRBJ1-5; D might be TRBD1 (6 bases). This receptor was obtained from a human donor in good health (CMV status not recorded). Some clones in this sample may be carry-over from other donors' samples. Sequencing used cultured CD8+ T cells from PBMCs, obtained from culture after CMV antigen stimulation. The CDR3 region is CATKEGESGRGNQPQHF. CDR3 bases: TGTGCCACCAAGGAGGGGGAAAGTGGGCGCGGCAATCAGCCCCAGCATTTT.